A selection of T cell receptor beta chains follows, all from one sample in a study of HIV-infected children after antiretroviral therapy interruption. In TCRdb, the 3' RACE reads were re-called with MiXCR into one record per CDR3 protein. Seen here are over 35,000 distinct CDR3 sequences, about 6.5% observed once, and the top ten hold about 1%. Sequenced material: CD45RA+ CD4+ T cells from PBMCs, pooled from several time points, taken from a donor given antiretroviral therapy, either interrupted or continuous. These receptors were taken from a pool of human donors with HIV. Each CDR3 is given with its conserved first and last residue. A D gene is named only where the DNA matches it firmly. Clone size is given for some rows only: seen once, a few or many times, or a class if the clone is expanded.

j_call,v_call,d_call,clone_size,cdr3_length,cdr3_nt,cdr3_aa
TRBJ2-7,TRBV5-1,TRBD2,many,17,TGCGCCAGCAGCCCAGGACTAGCGGGAGGGCCGGCCGACGAGCAGTACTTC,CASSPGLAGGPADEQYF
TRBJ2-2,TRBV19,NA,many,15,TGTGCCAGTAGTATGGGAAACAGCTACACCGGGGAGCTGTTTTTT,CASSMGNSYTGELFF
TRBJ1-1,TRBV5-6,TRBD1,many,15,TGTGCCAGCAGCCGAATGACAGGGTCACACACTGAAGCTTTCTTT,CASSRMTGSHTEAFF
TRBJ1-1,TRBV19,TRBD1,many,15,TGTGCCAGTACCGCACAGGGGCGGAAGGACACTGAAGCTTTCTTT,CASTAQGRKDTEAFF
TRBJ2-1,TRBV15,TRBD1,many,13,TGTGCCACCAGCAAGGGACAGCACAATGAGCAGTTCTTC,CATSKGQHNEQFF
TRBJ2-7,TRBV2,NA,many,14,TGTGCCAGCAGTTTGACACCGAGCTCCTACGAGCAGTACTTC,CASSLTPSSYEQYF
TRBJ1-1,TRBV19,NA,few,14,TGTGCCAGTAGCCAGCCAGGGGAAATCATTGGAGCTTTCTTT,CASSQPGEIIGAFF
TRBJ2-7,TRBV27,TRBD2,many,14,TGTGCCAGCATTGGGTCTAGCGGTGCCTACGAGCAGTACTTC,CASIGSSGAYEQYF
TRBJ1-1,TRBV20-1,NA,many,11,TGCAGTGCTAGAGTAGGCCTTGAAGCTTTCTTT,CSARVGLEAFF
TRBJ2-1,TRBV5-1,NA,NA,14,TGCGCCAGCAGCTCCCGGACAGCCTACAATGAGCAGTTCTTC,CASSSRTAYNEQFF